Below are 2 T cell receptor beta chains sequenced from a single sample in a study of shared clonotypes between healthy human individuals (TCRdb year 2020). Library generation was performed with the immunoSEQ multiplex PCR assay. Drawn from immuneACCESS, this table holds only the in-frame rearrangements with V and J called that TCRdb kept. Clones are partly lost; checked studies trace under half to an unresolved V gene and leave the rest unexplained. The sample records approximately 2,200,000 clones, approximately 94% of which are singletons. The leading ten clones occupy 1.5% to 2% of the sample. CD8 naive samples consisted of CD45RO-negative cells that were positively selected for CCR7, yielding a CD45RA+CCR7+ population without TemRA cells. Source material: naive CD8+ T cells from PBMCs. The sample's cell subset or site, from its label and the paper: CD45RA+CCR7+. The source of these receptors is a man aged 18 to 30 in good health. Some clones in this sample may be carry-over from other donors' samples.

The chain joins TRBV2 to TRBJ2-2, with 7 bases aligning to TRBD2. V lost 5 bases and J lost 5; bases outside the gene matches: 5. CDR1 and CDR2 (germline): SNHLY, FYNNEI. CDR3 length: 14 amino acids. CDR3 loop: CASSQPGGTGELFF. The CDR3 coding sequence is TGTGCCAGCAGTCAGCCGGGGGGTACCGGGGAGCTGTTTTTT.

This chain joins TRBV27 and TRBJ2-7, with D perhaps TRBD2 (6 bases). Germline V gene sequence: CDR1 MNHEY, CDR2 SMNVEV (reference sequence). The CDR3 totals 14 residues. Deletions cut 1 base from V and 2 bases from J, with 9 bases between. CDR3 amino acids: CASSLWGETYEQYF. CDR3 coding DNA: TGTGCCAGCAGTTTATGGGGGGAGACCTACGAGCAGTACTTC.